The next 30 T cell receptor beta chains were all read from a single sample in a study of Graves' ophthalmopathy and Graves' hyperthyroidism. The authors amplified TCR beta CDR3 regions from RNA transcripts. An initial RT-PCR round employing HTBI primers preceded a second-round multiplex PCR. TCRdb analysed the multiplex PCR reads with MiXCR anew, one entry per CDR3 protein. Counted here are about 370,000 distinct CDR3 sequences, about 18% occurring once; the ten biggest clones make up about 2.4%. The sample consisted of peripheral blood. The receptors here all came from an adult woman with stable Graves' hyperthyroidism.

This clonotype has ten or more counts. The chain carries TRBV6-1 and TRBJ2-7; TRBD2 aligns across 9 bases. V lost 5 bases, J lost 2 bases, and 10 bases stayed unmatched. CDR3 length equals 16 residues. Germline assignment: CDR1 MNHNS and CDR2 SASEGT. The CDR3 DNA is TGTGCCAGCAGTCCTTGCAGGACTAGCGCGCCCTACGAGCAGTACTTC. It specifies CASSPCRTSAPYEQYF.

The sample holds many counts of this clonotype. The V and J genes are TRBV5-1 and TRBJ1-2; a possible D gene is TRBD1 (6 bases). The CDR3 contains 15 residues. The germline V gene encodes CDR1 SGHRS and CDR2 YFSETQ. The V end was cut by 4 bases, the J end by 5 bases, with 18 bases between. This CDR3 reads CASSVGGQGGYGYTF. CDR3 nucleotide sequence: TGCGCCAGCAGCGTAGGGGGGCAAGGAGGATATGGCTACACCTTC.

There are many counts of this clonotype. The V and J genes are TRBV7-6 and TRBJ1-1; TRBD1 aligns across 7 bases. CDR3 length: 14 residues. V lost 4 bases, J lost 1 base, and 3 bases stayed unmatched. The germline V gene encodes CDR1 SGHVS and CDR2 FNYEAQ. CDR3 coding DNA: TGTGCCAGCAGCTCGGGACAGAAGAACACTGAAGCTTTCTTT. Encoded protein: CASSSGQKNTEAFF.

Concerning this clonotype itself: Since the CDR3 does not end with the conserved phenylalanine or tryptophan, this likely comes from a read error. The DNA is omitted, as the CDR3 cannot be located on it reliably, and the CDR3 follows TCRdb's listing. The chain has TRBV19 and TRBJ1-1. The CDR3 length equals 15 residues, ends included. CDR1 and CDR2 (germline): LNHDA, SQIVND (reference sequence). The CDR3 loop is CASSNPRTGGTEACL.

This clonotype appeared many times. The chain couples TRBV19 to TRBJ2-4; possibly TRBD2 for D (5 bases). Trimming cost V 7 bases and J 0 bases, with 19 bases left between them. The CDR3 covers 17 residues. Germline assignment: CDR1 LNHDA and CDR2 SQIVND (reference sequence). CDR3 amino acids: CASTRSGGGLAKNIQYF. CDR3 bases: TGTGCCAGTACCCGTTCGGGCGGAGGACTAGCCAAAAACATTCAGTACTTC.

This clonotype was recorded once. No conserved phenylalanine or tryptophan ends this CDR3, so it is likely a read error. This chain links TRBV28 with TRBJ2-5; tentatively, D is TRBD2 (6 bases). The germline V gene encodes CDR1 MDHEN and CDR2 SYDVKM. The CDR3 runs to 16 residues. CDR3 loop: CASSLGPGGTQESQYY. The CDR3 coding sequence is TGTGCCAGCAGTTTAGGCCCCGGCGGGACTCAAGAGTCCCAGTACTAC.

This clonotype has more than one count but fewer than ten. V is TRBV18 and J is TRBJ2-7; 11 nucleotides line up with TRBD2. The CDR3 extends over 15 amino acids. From germline, CDR1 is KGHSH and CDR2 LQKENI. Unmatched junction bases numbered 6, after V lost 6 bases and J lost 2 bases. The CDR3 reads CASSPTSGNPYEQYF. In DNA, the CDR3 is TGTGCCAGCTCCCCGACTAGCGGGAATCCCTACGAGCAGTACTTC.

This clonotype was counted many times. CDR3: CASSMGQGYNSPLHF. The CDR3 nucleotides are TGTGCCAGTAGTATGGGACAGGGATATAATTCACCCCTCCACTTT. The V and J genes are TRBV19 and TRBJ1-6, with 9 bases that match TRBD1. The CDR3 has 15 residues. Trimming at V came to 3 bases and at J to 4 bases, leaving 1 base not matched to a gene. Germline assignment: CDR1 LNHDA and CDR2 SQIVND (reference sequence). Based on the CDR3 plus reference TRBV19 and TRBJ1-6, the full variable domain is DGGITQSPKYLFRKEGQNVTLSCEQNLNHDAMYWYRQDPGQGLRLIYYSQIVNDFQKGDIAEGYSVSREKKESFPLTVTSAQKNPTAFYLCASSMGQGYNSPLHFGNGTRLTVT.

This clonotype was seen repeatedly, ten times or more. The chain recombines TRBV16 with TRBJ1-1; D remains unclear. Trimming stripped 1 base from V and 0 bases from J, with 9 bases between. Germline V CDR1 and CDR2: KGHSY, FQNENV. The CDR3 runs 15 residues. This CDR3 reads CASSQFPSMNTEAFF. CDR3 sequence (DNA): TGTGCCAGCAGCCAATTCCCCAGCATGAACACTGAAGCTTTCTTT. Complete variable domain (other parts from reference TRBV16 and TRBJ1-1): GEEVAQTPKHLVRGEGQKAKLYCAPIKGHSYVFWYQQVLKNEFKFLISFQNENVFDETGMPKERFSAKCLPNSPCSLEIQATKLEDSAVYFCASSQFPSMNTEAFFGQGTRLTVV.

This clonotype was observed a handful of times. At one end, the junction sequence differs from germline, possibly due to a read error. The chain recombines TRBV18 with TRBJ2-5, with a weak D call TRBD2 (6 bases). Germline assignment: CDR1 KGHSH and CDR2 LQKENI. The CDR3 sequence is 15 residues long. CDR3 in amino acids: CASSPPGSYQETQHF. The CDR3 DNA sequence: TGTGCCAGCTCACCACCCGGGAGTTACCAAGAGACCCAGCACTTC.

V is TRBV25-1 and J is TRBJ1-4; D gene unclear. The germline V gene encodes CDR1 MGHDK and CDR2 SYGVNS. The ends were cut back, 2 bases at V and 8 bases at J, with 15 bases in the middle. There are 15 residues in the CDR3. CDR3 residues: CASSEVDGSKEKLFF. CDR3 coding DNA: TGTGCCAGCAGTGAAGTGGATGGCTCAAAGGAAAAACTGTTTTTT.

This clonotype came up many times. The chain links TRBV20-1 to TRBJ1-2; D is unresolved. CDR3 size: 12 residues. Germline CDR1 is DFQATT and CDR2 is SNEGSKA (reference sequence). Trimming removed 5 bases from V and 4 bases from J, with 11 bases in between. CDR3 residues: CSAYQVTYGYTF. CDR3 coding DNA: TGCAGTGCTTATCAGGTGACCTATGGCTACACCTTC.

In its sample, this clonotype was seen many times. The CDR3 region has the DNA TGTGCCAGCCGGTACGGACAGGAGAGGACTGAAGCTTTCTTT. Translation: CASRYGQERTEAFF. The gene calls are TRBV2 and TRBJ1-1; TRBD1 matches at 7 bases. The junction had 11 bases not matched to a gene; V was cut back by 8 bases and J by 5 bases. CDR3 size: 14 residues. CDR1 and CDR2 from the germline V gene are SNHLY and FYNNEI.

This clonotype was observed at least ten times. This chain uses TRBV20-1 with TRBJ2-5, with no clear D. V dropped 6 bases and J dropped 2 bases, with 16 bases sitting between them. Germline lookup yields CDR1 DFQATT and CDR2 SNEGSKA (reference sequence). This CDR3 is built from 14 residues. CDR3 in DNA: TGCAGTGCCCCGGGTCTTCCTCCGCAAGAGACCCAGTACTTC. As protein: CSAPGLPPQETQYF.

Many counts were recorded for this clonotype. This chain uses TRBV12-3 or TRBV12-4 with TRBJ1-2; a weak D match, TRBD1 (5 bases). Trimming cost V 7 bases and J 14 bases, with 23 bases left between them. The CDR3 totals 13 residues. The CDR3 region is CASTSRDPPLVTF. DNA for the CDR3: TGTGCCAGCACCTCGAGGGACCCCCCTTTAGTGACCTTC.

This clonotype showed up many times. The J gene is TRBJ1-1, the V gene TRBV19, with D uncertain. Per germline, CDR1 LNHDA and CDR2 SQIVND (reference sequence). V was shortened by 7 bases and J by 7 bases, with 13 bases between the two germline ends. This CDR3 has 12 residues. CDR3 residues: CASTTGYDEAFF. The CDR3 DNA is TGTGCCAGTACCACCGGCTACGATGAAGCTTTCTTT.

The table lists this clonotype with many counts. CDR3 in amino acids: CASSFYRVTGELFF. In nucleotides, the CDR3 is TGTGCCAGCAGTTTCTACAGGGTCACCGGGGAGCTGTTTTTT. The chain uses TRBV12-3 or TRBV12-4 and TRBJ2-2; perhaps TRBD1 as D (6 bases). V shed 3 bases and J shed 4 bases, with 9 bases lying between them. CDR3 size: 14 residues.

Many counts were recorded for this clonotype. V and J are TRBV7-9 and TRBJ2-7; D perhaps matches TRBD1 (6 bases). The CDR3 sequence is 13 residues long. Trimming removed 5 bases at V and 2 bases at J, with 10 bases between. Germline V CDR1 and CDR2: SEHNR, FQNEAQ (reference sequence). As DNA, the CDR3 is TGTGCCAGCAGCCCCAGGGGTACCTACGAGCAGTACTTC. Amino acid sequence: CASSPRGTYEQYF.

The table lists this clonotype with many counts. This chain links TRBV6-1 with TRBJ2-7, with 9 bases that match TRBD2. The germline CDR1 and CDR2 sequences are MNHNS and SASEGT. This CDR3 has 17 residues. J was trimmed by 3 bases and V by 2 bases; bases with no gene match: 11. In DNA form, the CDR3 reads TGTGCCAGCAGTGAAAATTTTCCGCGACTAGCGGACTACGAGCAGTACTTC. Translating gives CASSENFPRLADYEQYF.

This sequence joins TRBV6-1 and TRBJ2-7, with D perhaps TRBD1 (6 bases). This CDR3 contains 11 residues. Trimming left V 11 bases short and J 5 bases short, with 13 bases between. Germline V gives CDR1 MNHNS, CDR2 SASEGT. The CDR3 DNA reads as TGTGCCTTCCCAGGGGTGGACGAGCAGTACTTC. The encoded protein is CAFPGVDEQYF.

This clonotype has a count of ten or more. The chain employs TRBV5-1 and TRBJ1-1, with D possibly being TRBD1 (5 bases). Germline assignment: CDR1 SGHRS and CDR2 YFSETQ. V was cut by 4 bases and J by 5 bases, with 18 bases left in between. The CDR3 sequence is 15 residues long. Here the CDR3 DNA reads TGCGCCAGCAGCCGCTGGGATCAGGGAGCAACTGAAGCTTTCTTT. Amino acids: CASSRWDQGATEAFF.

This clonotype was found many times. V gene TRBV10-3 combines with J gene TRBJ2-5; no reliable D call. The CDR3 has 12 amino acids. Per the germline V gene, CDR1 is ENHRY and CDR2 is SYGVKD. V was trimmed by 3 bases and J by 4 bases, leaving 6 bases between them. CDR3 sequence reads: CAISDPAETQYF. In nucleotides, the CDR3 is TGTGCCATCAGTGACCCTGCAGAGACCCAGTACTTC.

This clonotype occurred a few times. A clone one base away is much larger, so this may be a read error. Lacking the conserved final phenylalanine or tryptophan, this CDR3 likely reflects a read error. The chain links TRBV6-1 to TRBJ2-5; 9 bases fit TRBD1. V trimming: 5 bases; J trimming: 0 bases; junction bases outside the gene matches: 13. This CDR3 is built from 18 residues. The germline CDR1 and CDR2 sequences are MNHNS and SASEGT. CDR3 DNA sequence: TGTGCCAGCAGTAAAAAAGCCACCGGGACAGGGTACCAAGAGACCCAGTACTCC. It specifies CASSKKATGTGYQETQYS.

This clonotype was detected many times. This chain uses TRBV9 with TRBJ2-5; TRBD2 matches 8 bases. V dropped 6 bases and J dropped 2; count of bases not matched to a gene: 9. Germline V gene lookup returns CDR1 SGDLS and CDR2 YYNGEE. This CDR3 spans 15 amino acids. As DNA, the CDR3 is TGTGCCAGCACCTCGGGGGGGGGGCGGCAAGAGACCCAGTACTTC. It is translated as CASTSGGGRQETQYF.

This clonotype was observed at least ten times. The V call is TRBV7-2, the J call TRBJ1-6; 7 positions agree with TRBD1. This CDR3 region has 15 residues. Germline-derived CDR1 and CDR2 are SGHTA and FQGNSA. V trimming: 6 bases; J trimming: 5 bases; junction bases outside the gene matches: 7. The CDR3 bases are TGTGCCAGCAGTACGAGACAGGGAGATAATTCACCCCTCCACTTT. This gives the protein CASSTRQGDNSPLHF.

The rearrangement uses TRBV12-3 or TRBV12-4 and TRBJ2-2; no clear D. Trimming took 6 bases from V and 4 from J, leaving 12 bases between them. The CDR3 runs to 14 residues. CDR3 amino acids: CASSPPVSTGELFF. CDR3 DNA sequence: TGTGCCAGCAGCCCGCCCGTTTCCACCGGGGAGCTGTTTTTT.

Remarks on this clonotype: The junction differs from germline at one of its ends, possibly a read error. This chain joins TRBV2 and TRBJ2-7, with TRBD1 as a possible D gene (8 bases). Per the germline V gene, CDR1 is SNHLY and CDR2 is FYNNEI. The CDR3 spans 14 residues. In DNA form, the CDR3 reads TGTGCCAGCGGACAGGGAGGGGGCCCCTACGAGCAGGACTTC. Amino acids: CASGQGGGPYEQDF.

The V gene is TRBV12-3 or TRBV12-4, the J gene TRBJ2-7, with D possibly matching TRBD2 (6 bases). The CDR3 contains 15 residues. V lost 7 bases to trimming and J lost 0 bases, with 16 bases between them. The CDR3 sequence is CASTLGGKSSYEQYF. In DNA, the CDR3 is TGTGCCAGCACCCTAGGAGGGAAAAGCTCCTACGAGCAGTACTTC.

On this clonotype itself: The junction shows a germline mismatch at one end, possibly a read error. The V gene is TRBV30, the J gene TRBJ2-7; possibly TRBD2 for D (5 bases). CDR1 is GTSNPN and CDR2 is SVGIG in the germline V gene (reference sequence). This CDR3 spans 13 amino acids. CDR3 nucleotide sequence: TGTGTCTGGAGTGAAGCTAGCCGAATGAAGCAGTACTTC. As protein: CVWSEASRMKQYF.

This clonotype showed up many times. An end of the junction does not agree with germline; a read error may underlie this. V usage is TRBV12-3 or TRBV12-4 and J usage is TRBJ2-2, with D unresolved. The CDR3 loop spans 13 amino acids. CDR3 region: CASSSTNTGELFF. The CDR3 DNA is TGTGCCAGCAGTTCCACGAATACCGGGGAGCTGTTTTTT.